Listed here is a single TCR beta chain. Its binding antigen is unknown. No per-base quality is available; no much larger clone lies one base away. TCRbeta CDR3 regions were amplified from genomic DNA by means of the immunoSEQ Assay, a bias-controlled multiplex PCR. The original methods were these. Nucleated cell counts per sample were estimated from amplification of reference gene primers within the assay. To quantify the absolute abundance of each unique TCRbeta CDR3 rearrangement, sequence reads were collapsed and filtered. For each sample, productive Simpson clonality was calculated by taking the square root of Simpson's diversity index across productive rearrangements. Sourced from immuneACCESS, this table was stored by TCRdb with only in-frame sequences that have V and J called. A share of the clones is absent; for the studies checked, an unresolved V gene accounts for under half, and the remainder has no known explanation. V and J calls and clone size come straight from that table; D and trimming were deduced from the DNA. In this sample the table shows about 220,000 clones, 70% to 90% of which occur a single time. The ten top clones hold about 13% of the sample.

Including the terminal cysteine and phenylalanine, the CDR3 comprises 13 residues. Only the CDR3 region is kept as DNA, spanning 39 bases read in frame from base 1. V is shortened by 7 bases, J by 0 bases, and the region joining them spans 10 bases. Reading the germline V gene gives CDR1 MNHEY and CDR2 SVGAGI. The sample is drawn from a study of blood T cell repertoires in COVID-19 (dated by TCRdb to the early 2020s). As for the study more broadly: The collaborator samples originated in the United States, Italy and Spain and spanned the acute and convalescent phases of COVID-19. The prospective study material was composed of cDNA or gDNA derived from T cells, B-cell-depleted T cells, or PBMCs. The dataset comprised deeply sampled blood TCRbeta repertoires from subjects exposed to, actively infected with, or recovered from COVID-19. The repertoires were made available in a free public database intended to serve as a resource for research on the immune response to SARS-CoV-2. Samples came from the ongoing ImmuneRACE study (first 160 participants) plus 1,254 subjects from 6 global collaborators. The sample metadata nearly always contained a de-identified subject ID, COVID-19 status, age in years and sex. Where available, HLA class I and class II types were obtained from metadata supplied by the sample provider rather than from assay-based typing.

Each collaborating institution followed its own protocols to collect whole blood in K2EDTA tubes. For TCRbeta analysis, collaborators shipped samples as frozen whole blood, isolated PBMCs, or DNA extracted from either of those sample types. The paper as a whole reports these results and caveats: The quantity of clinical and demographic metadata differed by source and by participant and was supplied without curation.

The sequence was obtained from a human donor in a cohort sampled during active COVID-19. The sequenced sample consisted of peripheral blood. This sequence uses TRBV6-5 and TRBJ2-7; a weak D assignment points to TRBD2 (6 bases agree). The CDR3 region has the sequence CASTSEGSYEQYF. DNA sequence: TGTGCCAGCACCTCGGAGGGCTCCTACGAGCAGTACTTC.